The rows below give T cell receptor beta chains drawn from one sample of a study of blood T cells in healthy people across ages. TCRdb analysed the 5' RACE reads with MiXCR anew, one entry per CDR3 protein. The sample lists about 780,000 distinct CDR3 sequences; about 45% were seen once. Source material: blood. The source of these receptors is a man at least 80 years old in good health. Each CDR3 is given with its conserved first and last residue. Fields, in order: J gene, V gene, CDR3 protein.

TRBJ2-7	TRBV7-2	CASSREGTAYEQYF
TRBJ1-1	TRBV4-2	CASSQDPTSREGNTEAFF
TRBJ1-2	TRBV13	CASIPPRGEGYGYTF
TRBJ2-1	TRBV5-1	CASSPGLATDEQFF
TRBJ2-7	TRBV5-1	CASSLAATGAMSSYEQYF
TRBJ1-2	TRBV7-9	CAGGAGQPGYTF
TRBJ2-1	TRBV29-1	CSVEGRGVANEQFF
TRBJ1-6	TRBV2	CASSTGQGWSSPLHF
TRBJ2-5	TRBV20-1	CSARSPAGGVQETQYF
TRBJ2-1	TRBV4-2	CASSQDLPTSSYNEQFF
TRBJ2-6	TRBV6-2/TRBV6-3	CASNGAGANVLTF
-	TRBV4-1	CASSVRDISYEQYF
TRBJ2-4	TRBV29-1	CSVEEGGARTKNIQYF
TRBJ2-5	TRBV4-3	CASSQEEGKTQYF
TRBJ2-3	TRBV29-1	CSVEGVAGSDTQYF
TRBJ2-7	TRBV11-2	CASTTHAGGSYEQYF
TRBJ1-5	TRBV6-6	CAAGQGGQPQHF
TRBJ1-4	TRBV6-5	CASSYKGSDNEKLFF
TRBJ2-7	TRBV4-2	CASSQRLAVNEQYF
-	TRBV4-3	CASSQEKFQETQFF